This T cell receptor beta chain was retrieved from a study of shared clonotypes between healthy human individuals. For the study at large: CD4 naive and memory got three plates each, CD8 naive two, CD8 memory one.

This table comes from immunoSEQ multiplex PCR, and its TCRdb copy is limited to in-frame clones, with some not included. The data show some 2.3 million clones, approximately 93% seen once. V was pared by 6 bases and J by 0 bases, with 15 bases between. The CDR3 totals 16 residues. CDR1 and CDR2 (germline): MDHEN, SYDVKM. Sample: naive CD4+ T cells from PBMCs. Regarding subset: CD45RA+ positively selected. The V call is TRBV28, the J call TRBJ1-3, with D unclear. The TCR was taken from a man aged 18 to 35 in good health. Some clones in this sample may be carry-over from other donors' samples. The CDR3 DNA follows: TGTGCCAGCAGATCCCTCTCCGGCTACTCTGGAAACACCATATATTTT. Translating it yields CASRSLSGYSGNTIYF.